Shown below are 17 T cell receptor beta chains from a single sample sequenced in a study of cytomegalovirus exposure and HLA in healthy donors. Researchers ran the PCR with 60 Vbeta and 13 Jbeta primers. Sequencing used immunoSEQ multiplex PCR; TCRdb keeps in-frame clones, though not all of them. The table includes 100,000 to 120,000 clones, roughly 80% detected once. Sample: PBMCs. The receptors were sampled from a woman between 40 and 55 years old in good health and CMV-seropositive.

The chain recombines TRBV11-3 with TRBJ2-7; 11 nucleotides line up with TRBD1. Germline CDR1 is SGHNT and CDR2 is YENEEA. J gave up 1 base and V 3 bases, and 8 bases lay outside the gene matches. There are 17 residues in the CDR3. In DNA, the CDR3 is TGTGCCAGCAGCTTGGACAGGGGGCCCTCATTATCCTACGAGCAGTACTTC. The encoded protein is CASSLDRGPSLSYEQYF.

The chain is built from TRBV6-1 and TRBJ2-1; the match to TRBD1 covers 7 bases. The CDR3 has 14 amino acids. Per the germline V gene, CDR1 is MNHNS and CDR2 is SASEGT. The V and J ends lost 4 bases and 8 bases, in that order; junction bases with no gene match: 8. CDR3 protein: CASSGRQGGHEQFF. The DNA for the CDR3 is TGTGCCAGCAGTGGTAGACAGGGTGGGCATGAGCAGTTCTTC.

This clone appeared a single time. The V gene is TRBV19, the J gene TRBJ1-2; TRBD1 agrees at 9 bases. Germline lookup yields CDR1 LNHDA and CDR2 SQIVND (reference sequence). Trimming cost V 2 bases and J 6 bases; bases outside gene matches: 10. This CDR3 spans 16 amino acids. This CDR3 is CASSISGTGKWNGYTF. The CDR3 DNA reads TGTGCCAGTAGTATAAGCGGGACAGGGAAATGGAATGGCTACACCTTC. Full variable domain (rest looked up from reference TRBV19 and TRBJ1-2): DGGITQSPKYLFRKEGQNVTLSCEQNLNHDAMYWYRQDPGQGLRLIYYSQIVNDFQKGDIAEGYSVSREKKESFPLTVTSAQKNPTAFYLCASSISGTGKWNGYTFGSGTRLTVV.

This chain joins TRBV29-1 and TRBJ2-1; TRBD1 is a possible D gene (6 bases). The CDR3 is 14 residues long. V was cut by 1 base and J by 2 bases, with 9 bases left in between. The germline CDR1 and CDR2 sequences are SQVTM and ANQGSEA. CDR3 nucleotide sequence: TGCAGCGTTGAAGGAGCAGGGGCCTACAATGAGCAGTTCTTC. This translates into CSVEGAGAYNEQFF.

The chain has TRBV25-1 and TRBJ1-1; D is perhaps TRBD1 (5 bases). The CDR3 runs to 17 residues. Deletions cut 4 bases from V and 0 bases from J, with 18 bases between. Germline values: CDR1 MGHDK, CDR2 SYGVNS. CDR3 bases: TGTGCCAGCAGTGGGCTGACAGTCGTTTCAATGAACACTGAAGCTTTCTTT. It yields the protein CASSGLTVVSMNTEAFF.

V and J are TRBV7-3 and TRBJ2-1; TRBD2 aligns across 8 bases. Germline V gene sequence: CDR1 SGHTA, CDR2 FQGTGA. The length of the CDR3 is 15 residues. V dropped 3 bases and J dropped 5; count of bases not matched to a gene: 6. For the CDR3, the DNA is TGTGCCAGCAGCTTTCGGCTAGCGGGTCACAATGAGCAGTTCTTC. Translation: CASSFRLAGHNEQFF.

With respect to this clone: The sample holds other DNA sequences that translate to the same CDR3. The V gene is TRBV6-5, the J gene TRBJ1-3, with D maybe TRBD1 (6 bases). Germline loops: CDR1 MNHEY, CDR2 SVGAGI. Trimming removed 2 bases from V and 4 bases from J, with 12 bases in between. The CDR3 length is 15 residues. CDR3 region: CASSYGGARGNTIYF. The CDR3 coding sequence is TGTGCCAGCAGTTACGGGGGCGCGAGGGGAAACACCATATATTTT.

Only a few counts were recorded for this clone. In DNA, the CDR3 is TGTGCCAGTAGCCCCGGGACTAGCGGAAATTACGAGCAGTACTTC. This codes for CASSPGTSGNYEQYF. The genes are TRBV19 and TRBJ2-7; 11 positions match TRBD2. The CDR3 covers 15 residues. Germline CDR1 and CDR2: LNHDA and SQIVND (reference sequence). V was clipped by 6 bases and J by 4 bases; unmatched bases: 8.

This chain's CDR3 is CAIKEALGANTGELFF. The DNA of the CDR3 is TGTGCCATCAAAGAGGCTCTCGGCGCGAACACCGGGGAGCTGTTTTTT. The chain uses TRBV10-3 and TRBJ2-2; no firm D call. V lost 7 bases and J lost 0, with 15 bases in between. This CDR3 is 16 amino acids long. CDR1 is ENHRY and CDR2 is SYGVKD in the germline V gene.

The V gene is TRBV11-2, the J gene TRBJ2-4, with 10 bases matching TRBD2. CDR1 is SGHAT and CDR2 is FQNNGV in the germline V gene. The CDR3 is 19 amino acids. Unmatched junction bases numbered 15, after V lost 0 bases and J lost 7 bases. The DNA of the CDR3 is TGTGCCAGCAGCTTAGACGGGGCGGAACTAGCGGGGAGCGGGAACATTCAGTACTTC. Translation: CASSLDGAELAGSGNIQYF.

This clone was found a few times. This sequence joins TRBV6-5 and TRBJ1-5, with 7 bases fitting TRBD1. Unmatched junction bases numbered 4, after V lost 4 bases and J lost 7 bases. This CDR3 region has 13 residues. Germline V CDR1 and CDR2: MNHEY, SVGAGI. The chain's CDR3 is CASSSQGGQPQHF. The DNA for the CDR3 is TGTGCCAGCAGTTCCCAAGGGGGCCAGCCCCAGCATTTT.

The chain recombines TRBV5-1 with TRBJ2-7, with a possible D match to TRBD1 (6 bases). Germline V gene sequence: CDR1 SGHRS, CDR2 YFSETQ. The CDR3 contains 19 residues. V lost 1 base and J 1 base, leaving 24 bases between the germline ends. CDR3 residues: CASSLLFRGRAGDSYEQYF. The CDR3 nucleotides are TGCGCCAGCAGCTTGCTTTTCCGGGGCCGGGCAGGGGATTCCTACGAGCAGTACTTC. The entire variable domain, with the rest obtained from reference TRBV5-1 and TRBJ2-7, is as follows: KAGVTQTPRYLIKTRGQQVTLSCSPISGHRSVSWYQQTPGQGLQFLFEYFSETQRNKGNFPGRFSGRQFSNSRSEMNVSTLELGDSALYLCASSLLFRGRAGDSYEQYFGPGTRLTVT.

The rearrangement links TRBV9 to TRBJ2-2, with TRBD1 matching 8 bases. Germline loops: CDR1 SGDLS, CDR2 YYNGEE. J lost 3 bases, V lost 4 bases, and 5 bases had no gene match. The CDR3 runs 15 residues. The chain's CDR3 is CASSLGQGDTGELFF. The CDR3 DNA sequence: TGTGCCAGCAGCCTCGGACAGGGTGACACCGGGGAGCTGTTTTTT.

The chain uses TRBV7-8 and TRBJ1-1; D perhaps matches TRBD1 (6 bases). This CDR3 comprises 17 residues. The V end was cut by 2 bases, the J end by 6 bases, with 22 bases between. From germline, CDR1 is SGHVS and CDR2 FQNEAQ. CDR3 sequence: CASSLNLKQQGAAEAFF. DNA of the CDR3: TGTGCCAGCAGCTTAAATCTTAAACAACAGGGCGCAGCTGAAGCTTTCTTT. The full variable domain, with the rest looked up from reference TRBV7-8 and TRBJ1-1, is GAGVSQSPRYKVAKRGQDVALRCDPISGHVSLFWYQQALGQGPEFLTYFQNEAQLDKSGLPSDRFFAERPEGSVSTLKIQRTQQEDSAVYLCASSLNLKQQGAAEAFFGQGTRLTVV.

The rearrangement joins TRBV28 to TRBJ1-1; D is perhaps TRBD1 (6 bases). Germline loops: CDR1 MDHEN, CDR2 SYDVKM. The CDR3 is 13 amino acids. Deletions cut 6 bases from V and 1 base from J, with 9 bases between. CDR3 nucleotide sequence: TGTGCCAGCAGGAGACAGGAGAACACTGAAGCTTTCTTT. Its protein is CASRRQENTEAFF.

The chain couples TRBV5-4 to TRBJ2-3; 7 nucleotides agree with TRBD2. This CDR3 has 15 amino acids. The J segment lost 3 bases and the V segment lost 4 bases, leaving 8 bases of the junction unmatched. Germline CDR1 and CDR2: SGHNT and YYREEE (reference sequence). CDR3: CASSGGGGVTDTQYF. The CDR3 DNA reads TGTGCCAGCAGCGGCGGGGGAGGAGTTACAGATACGCAGTATTTT.

The chain employs TRBV15 and TRBJ2-7; D is perhaps TRBD1 (5 bases). Germline loops: CDR1 LNHNV, CDR2 YYDKDF (reference sequence). The CDR3 totals 16 residues. Trimming removed 1 base from V and 0 bases from J, with 13 bases in between. The CDR3 region has the DNA TGTGCCACCAGCAGAGCGGCAGGGCTCTCCTCCTACGAGCAGTACTTC. It yields the protein CATSRAAGLSSYEQYF.